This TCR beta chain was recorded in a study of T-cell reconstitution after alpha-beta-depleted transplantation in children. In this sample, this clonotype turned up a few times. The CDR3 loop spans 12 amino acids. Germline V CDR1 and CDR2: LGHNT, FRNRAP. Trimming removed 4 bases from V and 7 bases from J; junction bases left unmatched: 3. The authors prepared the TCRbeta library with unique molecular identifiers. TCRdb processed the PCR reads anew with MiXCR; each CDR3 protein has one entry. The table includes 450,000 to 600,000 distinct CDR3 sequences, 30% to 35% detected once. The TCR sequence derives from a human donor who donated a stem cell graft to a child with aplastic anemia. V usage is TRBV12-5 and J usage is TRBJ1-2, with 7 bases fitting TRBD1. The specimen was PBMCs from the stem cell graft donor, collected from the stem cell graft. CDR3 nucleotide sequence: TGTGCTAGTGGTTCAGGGGGAGGTGGCTACACCTTC. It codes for CASGSGGGGYTF.